The present T cell receptor beta chain was sequenced within a study of T cell clones after liver transplantation. TCRdb keeps only in-frame clones here, not all; method: immunoSEQ multiplex PCR. The sample has tens of thousands of clones, 71% seen once. This CDR3 is 14 amino acids long. CDR1 SGDLS and CDR2 YYNGEE come from the germline V gene. V lost 6 bases, J lost 6 bases, and 17 bases lay in between. This chain joins TRBV9 and TRBJ2-3; D remains unclear. This TCR derives from a human donor who received a liver transplant. Sequences were derived from CD4+ T cells from blood, sampled before liver transplant. Here the CDR3 DNA reads TGTGCCAGCACCATCGCGGTGGCCGGGGATACGCAGTATTTT. Protein: CASTIAVAGDTQYF.